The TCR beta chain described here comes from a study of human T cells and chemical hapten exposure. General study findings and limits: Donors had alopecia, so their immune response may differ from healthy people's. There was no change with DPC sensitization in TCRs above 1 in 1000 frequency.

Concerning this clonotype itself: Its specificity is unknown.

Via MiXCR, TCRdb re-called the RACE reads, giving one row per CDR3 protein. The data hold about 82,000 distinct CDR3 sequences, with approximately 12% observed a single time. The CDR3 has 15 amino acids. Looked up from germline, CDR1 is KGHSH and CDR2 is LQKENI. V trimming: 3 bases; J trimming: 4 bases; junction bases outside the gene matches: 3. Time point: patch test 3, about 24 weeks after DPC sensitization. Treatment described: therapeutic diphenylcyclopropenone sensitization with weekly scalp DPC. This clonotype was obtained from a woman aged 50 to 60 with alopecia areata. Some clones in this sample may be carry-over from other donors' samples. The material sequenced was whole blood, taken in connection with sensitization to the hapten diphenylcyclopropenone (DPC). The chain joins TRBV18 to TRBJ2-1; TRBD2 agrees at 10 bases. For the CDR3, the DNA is TGTGCCAGCTCACCGAGGGGACTAGCGTACAATGAGCAGTTCTTC. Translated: CASSPRGLAYNEQFF.